This TCR beta chain was recorded in a study of T cell responses to AZD1222 COVID-19 vaccine. Sequencing was performed with immunoSEQ multiplex PCR; in TCRdb, only in-frame clones are kept and a portion is missing. The sample yields about 150,000 clones, 90% seen once. The germline V gene has CDR1 MNHEY and CDR2 SVGEGT. Trimming stripped 2 bases from V and 4 bases from J, with 12 bases between. The CDR3 spans 14 residues. The chain recombines TRBV6-2 or TRBV6-3 with TRBJ2-7, with D uncertain. The sample here was peripheral blood, taken on day 0 of AZD1222 vaccination. The receptor was derived from an adult in good health. The CDR3 region is CASSYHVALYEQYF. The CDR3 DNA reads as TGTGCCAGCAGTTACCATGTGGCTCTGTACGAGCAGTACTTC.